This T cell receptor (beta chain) originates from a study of blood T cell repertoires in COVID-19. Method: immunoSEQ multiplex PCR; TCRdb's copy keeps in-frame clones and lacks some. Among hundreds of thousands of clones, almost 90% were seen once, and the ten largest hold approximately 7.3%. The germline CDR1 and CDR2 sequences are SGHAT and FQNNGV. The CDR3 runs 15 residues. Trimming at V came to 1 base and at J to 1 base, leaving 3 bases not matched to a gene. Regarding this clone: Other DNA sequences in this sample translate to the same CDR3.

The V and J genes are TRBV11-2 and TRBJ1-1, with 7 bases matching TRBD1. The TCR originated in a woman between 65 and 79 years old with COVID-19, enrolled during active disease. The sample consisted of peripheral blood. CDR3 bases: TGTGCCAGCAGCTTAGGGACAGGAGGGAACACTGAAGCTTTCTTT. Translation gives CASSLGTGGNTEAFF. Full variable domain (remainder filled in from reference TRBV11-2 and TRBJ1-1): EAGVAQSPRYKIIEKRQSVAFWCNPISGHATLYWYQQILGQGPKLLIQFQNNGVVDDSQLPKDRFSAERLKGVDSTLKIQPAKLEDSAVYLCASSLGTGGNTEAFFGQGTRLTVV.